This T cell receptor (beta chain) was obtained from a study of blood T cell repertoires in COVID-19. Study background: PBMCs, B-cell-depleted T cells, or T cells provided the cDNA or gDNA that made up the material.

The CDR3 is 12 amino acids. Germline CDR1 is MNHEY and CDR2 is SVGEGT. Trimming at V came to 5 bases and at J to 16 bases, leaving 7 bases not matched to a gene. As handled by the study authors: Amplification from reference gene primers served as the basis for estimated nucleated cell counts. Sequenced by immunoSEQ multiplex PCR; TCRdb stores in-frame clones only, minus some. V and J calls and clone size come straight from that table; D and trimming were deduced from the DNA. The sample shows tens of thousands of clones, about 80% of them seen only once. Sequenced sample: peripheral blood. The V and J genes are TRBV6-2 or TRBV6-3 and TRBJ2-1; the match to TRBD2 covers 11 bases. The source of this sequence is a man aged 45 to 65 with acute or convalescent COVID-19. CDR3 DNA sequence: TGTGCCAGCAGTACCTCTAGCGGGGGGAGTTTCTTC. Its protein is CASSTSSGGSFF.